This T cell receptor beta chain is drawn from a study of PD-L1 blockade in urothelial cancer. Study-level information: Typically, measured as a median, blood samples had about 140,000 T cells.

Each PCR reaction had synthetic TCR analog templates spiked into it. TCRdb's copy holds only in-frame clones and misses some; the assay was immunoSEQ multiplex PCR. The sample carries just under 45,000 clones, more than 75% recorded once. Disease in patients was locally advanced or metastatic urothelial carcinoma. Material: PBMCs, obtained around atezolizumab (anti-PD-L1) treatment. The receptor was isolated from a woman in her sixties with urothelial cancer.

The DNA for the CDR3 is TGTGCCAGCTCGCCCAGAGCTAGCGGATTATACGAGCAGTACTTC. Protein: CASSPRASGLYEQYF. The chain carries TRBV18 and TRBJ2-7; 7 positions match TRBD2. J was trimmed by 4 bases and V by 6 bases; bases with no gene match: 12. The CDR3 loop spans 15 amino acids. Germline V lookup: CDR1 KGHSH, CDR2 LQKENI.